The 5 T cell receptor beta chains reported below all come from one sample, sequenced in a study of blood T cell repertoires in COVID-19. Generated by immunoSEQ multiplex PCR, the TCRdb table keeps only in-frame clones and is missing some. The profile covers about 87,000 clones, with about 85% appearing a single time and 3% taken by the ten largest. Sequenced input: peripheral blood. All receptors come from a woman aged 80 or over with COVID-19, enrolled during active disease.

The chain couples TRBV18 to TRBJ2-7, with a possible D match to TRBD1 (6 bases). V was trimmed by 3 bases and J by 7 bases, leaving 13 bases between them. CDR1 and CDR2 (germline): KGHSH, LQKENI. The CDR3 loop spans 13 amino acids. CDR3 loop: CASSPGQLGEQYF. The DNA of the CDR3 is TGTGCCAGCTCACCGGGACAACTAGGGGAGCAGTACTTC.

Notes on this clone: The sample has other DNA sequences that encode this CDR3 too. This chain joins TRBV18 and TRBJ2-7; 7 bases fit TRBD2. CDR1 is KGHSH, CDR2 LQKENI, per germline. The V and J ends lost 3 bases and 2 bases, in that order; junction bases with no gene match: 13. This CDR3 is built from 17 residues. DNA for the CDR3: TGTGCCAGCTCACCTTACACGCGGGGGTCCGACCCCTACGAGCAGTACTTC. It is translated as CASSPYTRGSDPYEQYF.

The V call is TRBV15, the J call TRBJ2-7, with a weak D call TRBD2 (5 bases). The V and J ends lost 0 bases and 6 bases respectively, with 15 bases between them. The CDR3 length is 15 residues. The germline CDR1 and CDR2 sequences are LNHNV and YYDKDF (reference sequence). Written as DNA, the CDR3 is TGTGCCACCAGCAGAGAAGGGAGTTACCTCGTCGAGCAGTACTTC. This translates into CATSREGSYLVEQYF.

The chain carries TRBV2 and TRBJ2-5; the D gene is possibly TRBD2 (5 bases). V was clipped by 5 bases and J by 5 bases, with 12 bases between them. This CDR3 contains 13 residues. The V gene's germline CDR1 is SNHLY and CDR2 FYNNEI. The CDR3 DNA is TGTGCCAGCAGTCCCGGGGTTTCGGAGACCCAGTACTTC. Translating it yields CASSPGVSETQYF.

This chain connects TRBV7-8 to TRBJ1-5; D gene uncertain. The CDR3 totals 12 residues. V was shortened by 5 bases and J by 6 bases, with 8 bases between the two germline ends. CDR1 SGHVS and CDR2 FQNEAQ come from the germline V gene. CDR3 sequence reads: CASSPLSQPQHF. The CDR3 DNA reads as TGTGCCAGCAGCCCCCTGAGTCAGCCCCAGCATTTT.